This is a list of T cell receptor beta chains from one sample in a study of Graves' ophthalmopathy and Graves' hyperthyroidism. MiXCR, run by TCRdb on the multiplex PCR reads, gives a single entry per CDR3 protein. The top ten clones hold approximately 10% of a sample with over a million distinct CDR3 sequences, roughly two fifths of them seen once. Sequenced: peripheral blood or thyroid tissue (not recorded which). These TCRs come from an adult man with Graves' hyperthyroidism. The CDR3 runs from the conserved cysteine through the conserved F or W. The D gene is left open where the match is weak. Size tells how often a clone was seen (once, few, many) or the class of an expanded clone, and some rows leave it out.

TRBV20-1	many	TRBJ2-5	TRBD2	CSAYPSGGALRETQYF	TGCAGTGCTTATCCTAGCGGGGGGGCCCTCAGAGAGACCCAGTACTTC
TRBV29-1	NA	TRBJ2-5	NA	CSVAGRETQETQYF	TGCAGCGTCGCGGGACGGGAGACCCAAGAGACCCAGTACTTC
TRBV6-4	NA	TRBJ1-1	NA	CASSDSDRNTEAFF	TGTGCCAGCAGTGACTCCGACAGAAACACTGAAGCTTTCTTT
TRBV24-1	many	TRBJ2-2	TRBD1	CATSEPTGAKTGELFF	TGTGCCACCAGTGAGCCAACAGGGGCGAAGACCGGGGAGCTGTTTTTT
TRBV15	many	TRBJ1-6	TRBD1	CATSRDVAGGGSPLHF	TGTGCCACCAGCAGAGATGTTGCAGGGGGCGGCTCACCCCTCCACTTT
TRBV29-1	NA	TRBJ1-2	TRBD1	CSTAPGGQYGYTF	TGCAGCACAGCCCCAGGGGGACAGTATGGCTACACCTTC
TRBV5-5	many	TRBJ1-1	NA	CASSLLGWQGFTEAFF	TGTGCCAGCAGCTTGCTTGGGTGGCAGGGCTTCACTGAAGCTTTCTTT
TRBV4-1	few	TRBJ1-3	TRBD1	CASSLAGTGNSGNTIYF	TGCGCCAGCAGCCTCGCCGGGACAGGGAACTCTGGAAACACCATATATTTT
TRBV11-2	few	TRBJ1-6	NA	CASPRQGSLNSPLHF	TGTGCCAGCCCGCGTCAGGGGAGTCTTAATTCACCCCTCCACTTT
TRBV20-1	NA	TRBJ1-6	TRBD1	CSARDRGTANSPLHF	TGCAGTGCTAGAGATCGAGGGACAGCAAATTCACCCCTCCACTTT
TRBV29-1	many	TRBJ2-6	NA	CSVEDRGSGANVLTF	TGCAGCGTTGAAGATCGGGGCTCTGGGGCCAACGTCCTGACTTTC
TRBV10-3	NA	TRBJ2-6	NA	CAIRSRGENTGANVLTF	TGTGCCATCAGGAGCAGGGGCGAGAACACTGGGGCCAACGTCCTGACTTTC
TRBV2	many	TRBJ2-7	TRBD1	CASTGTVYEQYF	TGTGCCAGCACCGGGACAGTTTACGAGCAGTACTTC
TRBV7-3	NA	TRBJ2-6	NA	CASSPSWSGANVLTF	TGTGCCAGCAGCCCATCGTGGTCCGGGGCCAACGTCCTGACTTTC
TRBV19	many	TRBJ1-1	NA	CASVFKRGNTEAFF	TGTGCCAGTGTTTTCAAGAGGGGGAACACTGAAGCTTTCTTT
TRBV15	NA	TRBJ1-3	NA	CATSGLANTIYF	TGTGCCACCAGCGGACTAGCGAACACCATATATTTT
TRBV10-3	NA	TRBJ1-1	NA	CAISEPDLGAHTEAFF	TGTGCCATCAGTGAGCCCGACCTTGGGGCGCACACTGAAGCTTTCTTT
TRBV7-9	once	TRBJ2-5	NA	CASSLEASLKETQYF	TGTGCCAGCAGCTTAGAAGCGTCGCTAAAAGAGACCCAGTACTTC
TRBV20-1	NA	TRBJ2-5	NA	CSAQRGETQYF	TGCAGTGCACAGAGGGGAGAGACCCAGTACTTC
TRBV19	many	TRBJ2-2	NA	CASASLGNTGELFF	TGTGCCAGCGCCTCGTTGGGGAACACCGGGGAGCTGTTTTTT
TRBV29-1	few	TRBJ1-4	NA	CSVEDRTDNEKLFF	TGCAGCGTTGAAGATAGAACAGATAATGAAAAACTGTTTTTT
TRBV19	few	TRBJ1-6	NA	CASRDARNSPLHF	TGTGCCAGTCGGGATGCCCGAAATTCACCCCTCCACTTT
TRBV4-3	NA	TRBJ1-2	NA	CASSQEEFYTF	TGCGCCAGCAGCCAAGAAGAATTTTACACCTTC
TRBV7-2	NA	TRBJ2-2	NA	CASSLVASDTGELFF	TGTGCCAGCAGCTTAGTGGCATCGGACACGGGGGAGCTGTTTTTT
TRBV20-1	many	TRBJ1-1	NA	CSARAGAEAFF	TGCAGTGCCAGGGCAGGGGCTGAAGCTTTCTTT
TRBV20-1	NA	TRBJ2-7	NA	CSARLTLEQYF	TGCAGTGCTAGACTAACTCTCGAGCAGTACTTC
TRBV2	many	TRBJ1-5	TRBD1	CASWDRGPGQPQHF	TGTGCCAGCTGGGACAGGGGGCCCGGTCAGCCCCAGCATTTT
TRBV6-1	NA	TRBJ2-5	TRBD1	CASSVSRTGLETQYF	TGTGCCAGCAGTGTTTCCCGGACAGGGCTAGAGACCCAGTACTTC
TRBV2	many	TRBJ1-5	TRBD1	CASSTPAGSGGTNQPQHF	TGTGCCAGCAGTACACCGGCAGGGTCAGGGGGAACCAATCAGCCCCAGCATTTT